This T cell receptor beta chain originates from a study of T cell repertoires in cytomegalovirus infection. The V gene end was trimmed by 4 bases and the J gene end by 6 bases; junction bases not matched to a gene: 6. The CDR3 contains 14 residues. Per the germline V gene, CDR1 is SGHDT and CDR2 is YYEEEE. One entry per CDR3 protein, called by TCRdb with MiXCR from the reads. The table has under 250,000 distinct CDR3 sequences, approximately 7% seen once. Ten or more counts support this clonotype. The antigen remains undetermined. Study outcomes and limitations: The study identified carriers of CMV plus the relevant HLA from cumulative public TCR beta family frequency.

The receptor's source is a human donor in good health (CMV status not recorded). Some clones in this sample may be carry-over from other donors' samples. J is TRBJ2-1 and V is TRBV5-6; 8 bases agree with TRBD1. The specimen sequenced was PBMCs. The CDR3 is CASSLDRGGNEQFF. The CDR3 DNA follows: TGTGCCAGCAGCCTTGACAGGGGAGGCAATGAGCAGTTCTTC. The variable domain in full, completed from reference TRBV5-6 and TRBJ2-1, reads DAGVTQSPTHLIKTRGQQVTLRCSPKSGHDTVSWYQQALGQGPQFIFQYYEEEERQRGNFPDRFSGHQFPNYSSELNVNALLLGDSALYLCASSLDRGGNEQFFGPGTRLTVL.